This paragraph reports one T cell receptor (beta chain). The data are from a study of blood T cell repertoires in COVID-19. About the study: The United States, Italy and Spain provided the acute and convalescent COVID-19 samples. T cells, B-cell-depleted T cells, or PBMCs supplied cDNA or gDNA.

Participants' reported clinical history set cohort assignment. Source study methods: Nucleated cell number was recorded as an estimate derived from reference gene primer amplification. Assay used: immunoSEQ multiplex PCR; TCRdb lists only in-frame clones, some missing. The DNA gave D and trimming, while V, J and clone size come from that table. The table has 330,000 or so clones, about nine tenths seen once. Germline V gene sequence: CDR1 SGHTA, CDR2 FQGTGA. V shed 2 bases, J shed 1 base, and the junction held 10 bases outside the gene matches. The CDR3 loop spans 18 amino acids. Sequenced input: PBMCs or T cells enriched from blood (not recorded which). This TCR was recovered from a woman between 25 and 40 years old who had been exposed to COVID-19. The chain carries TRBV7-3 and TRBJ2-1; 8 bases map to TRBD2. The chain's CDR3 is CASSLGISGMGSYNEQFF. The CDR3 nucleotides are TGTGCCAGCAGCTTAGGTATTAGCGGGATGGGATCCTACAATGAGCAGTTCTTC.